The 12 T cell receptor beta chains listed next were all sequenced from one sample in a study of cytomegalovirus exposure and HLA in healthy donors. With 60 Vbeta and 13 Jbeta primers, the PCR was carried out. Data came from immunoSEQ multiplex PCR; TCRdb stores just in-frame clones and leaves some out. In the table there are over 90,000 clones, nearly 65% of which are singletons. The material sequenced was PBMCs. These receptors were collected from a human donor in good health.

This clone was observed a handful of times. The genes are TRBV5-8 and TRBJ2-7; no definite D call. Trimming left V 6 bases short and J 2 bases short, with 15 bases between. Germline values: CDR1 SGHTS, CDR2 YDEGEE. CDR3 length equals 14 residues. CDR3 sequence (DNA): TGTGCCAGCAATCGACCGTTAGAGGCCTACGAGCAGTACTTC. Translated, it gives CASNRPLEAYEQYF. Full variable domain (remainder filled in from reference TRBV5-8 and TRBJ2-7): EAGVTQSPTHLIKTRGQQATLRCSPISGHTSVYWYQQALGLGLQFLLWYDEGEERNRGNFPPRFSGRQFPNYSSELNVNALELEDSALYLCASNRPLEAYEQYFGPGTRLTVT.

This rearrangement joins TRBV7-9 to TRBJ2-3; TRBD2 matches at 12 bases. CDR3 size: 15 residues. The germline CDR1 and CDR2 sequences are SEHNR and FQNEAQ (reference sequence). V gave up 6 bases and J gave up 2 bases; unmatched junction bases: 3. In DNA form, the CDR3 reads TGTGCCAGCAGACTAGCGGGAGGATCCACAGATACGCAGTATTTT. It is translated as CASRLAGGSTDTQYF.

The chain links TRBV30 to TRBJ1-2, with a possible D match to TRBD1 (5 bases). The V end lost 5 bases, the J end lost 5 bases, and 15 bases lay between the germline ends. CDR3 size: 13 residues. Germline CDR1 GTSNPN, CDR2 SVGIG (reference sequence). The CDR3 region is CAWSLTRGYGYTF. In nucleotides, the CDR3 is TGTGCCTGGTCCCTAACCCGGGGGTATGGCTACACCTTC. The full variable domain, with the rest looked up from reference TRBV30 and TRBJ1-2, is SQTIHQWPATLVQPVGSPLSLECTVEGTSNPNLYWYRQAAGRGLQLLFYSVGIGQISSEVPQNLSASRPQDRQFILSSKKLLLSDSGFYLCAWSLTRGYGYTFGSGTRLTVV.

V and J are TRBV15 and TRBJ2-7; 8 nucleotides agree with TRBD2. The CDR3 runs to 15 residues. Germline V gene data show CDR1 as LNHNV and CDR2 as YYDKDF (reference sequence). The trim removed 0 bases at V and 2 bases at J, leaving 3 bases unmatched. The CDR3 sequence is CATSREMTSAYEQYF. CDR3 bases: TGTGCCACCAGCAGAGAGATGACTAGCGCCTACGAGCAGTACTTC.

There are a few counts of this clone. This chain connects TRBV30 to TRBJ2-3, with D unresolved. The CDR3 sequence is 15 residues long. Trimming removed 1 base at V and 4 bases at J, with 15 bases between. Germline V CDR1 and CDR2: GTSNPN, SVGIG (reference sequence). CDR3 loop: CAWSAGSQVADTQYF. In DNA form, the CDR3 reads TGTGCCTGGAGTGCTGGCAGCCAGGTAGCAGATACGCAGTATTTT.

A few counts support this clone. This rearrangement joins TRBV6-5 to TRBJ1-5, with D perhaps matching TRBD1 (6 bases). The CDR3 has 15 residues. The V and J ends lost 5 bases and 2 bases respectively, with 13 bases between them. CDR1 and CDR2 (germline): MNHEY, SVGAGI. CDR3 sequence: CASSPTRGGNQPQHF. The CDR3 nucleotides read TGTGCCAGCAGTCCGACCAGGGGTGGCAATCAGCCCCAGCATTTT.

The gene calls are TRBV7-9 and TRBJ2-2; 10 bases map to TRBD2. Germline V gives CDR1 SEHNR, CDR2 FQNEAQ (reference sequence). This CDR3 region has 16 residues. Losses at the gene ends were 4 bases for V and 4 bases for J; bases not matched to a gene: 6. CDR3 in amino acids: CASSSKREGPTGELFF. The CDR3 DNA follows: TGTGCCAGCAGCTCGAAGCGGGAGGGCCCCACCGGGGAGCTGTTTTTT.

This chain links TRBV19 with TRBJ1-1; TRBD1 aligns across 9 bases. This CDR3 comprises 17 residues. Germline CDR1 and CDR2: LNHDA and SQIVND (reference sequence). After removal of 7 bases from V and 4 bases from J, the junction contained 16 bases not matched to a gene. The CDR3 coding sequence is TGTGCCAGTATTGGCCCCGCCCCCCAGACAGGGGGCACTGAAGCTTTCTTT. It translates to CASIGPAPQTGGTEAFF.

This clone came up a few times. The CDR3 DNA is TGCGCCAGCAGCTTGGTGGGCAGGGCGGATGAAAAACTGTTTTTT. Translation gives CASSLVGRADEKLFF. The gene calls are TRBV5-1 and TRBJ1-4, with a possible D match to TRBD1 (5 bases). Trimming left V 0 bases short and J 6 bases short, with 12 bases between. CDR3 length: 15 amino acids. Germline loops: CDR1 SGHRS, CDR2 YFSETQ.

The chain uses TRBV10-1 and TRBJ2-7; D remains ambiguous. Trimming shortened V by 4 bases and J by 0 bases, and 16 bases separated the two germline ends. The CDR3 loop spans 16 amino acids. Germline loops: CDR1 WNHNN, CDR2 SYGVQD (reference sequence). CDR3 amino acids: CASSGSRKPSSYEQYF. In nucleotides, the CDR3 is TGCGCCAGCAGTGGGTCAAGAAAACCGAGCTCCTACGAGCAGTACTTC.

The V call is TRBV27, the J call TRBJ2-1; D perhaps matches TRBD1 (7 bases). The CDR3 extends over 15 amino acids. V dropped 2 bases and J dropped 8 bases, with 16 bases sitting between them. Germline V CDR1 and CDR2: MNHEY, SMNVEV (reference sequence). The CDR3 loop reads CASSLAGYRGDEQFF. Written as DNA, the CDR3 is TGTGCCAGCAGTTTAGCGGGGTACAGGGGCGATGAGCAGTTCTTC.

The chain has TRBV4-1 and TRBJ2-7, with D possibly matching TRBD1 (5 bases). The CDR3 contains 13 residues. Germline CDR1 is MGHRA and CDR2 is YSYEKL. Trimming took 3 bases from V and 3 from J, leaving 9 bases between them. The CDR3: CASSQDQGYEQYF. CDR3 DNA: TGCGCCAGCAGCCAGGACCAGGGCTACGAGCAGTACTTC.